This T cell receptor (beta chain) emerged from a study of radiotherapy plus CTLA-4 blockade in lung cancer. In regard to this clone: No antigen is known for it.

There are 15 residues in the CDR3. V was pared by 5 bases and J by 3 bases, with 7 bases of the junction left unmatched. The germline V gene has CDR1 MNHEY and CDR2 SVGAGI. Findings and caveats of the study: Clones derived from tumor TCRs expanded in blood after radiotherapy plus ipilimumab.

TCRdb keeps only in-frame clones here, not all; method: immunoSEQ multiplex PCR. The sample shows about 87,000 clones, approximately 86% of them seen only once. This TCR derives from a human donor with non-small cell lung cancer that progressed on radiotherapy plus ipilimumab. Sequenced material: peripheral blood, taken from a patient treated with radiotherapy plus ipilimumab. The genes are TRBV6-5 and TRBJ1-5; 7 nucleotides agree with TRBD1. CDR3 protein: CASSPLGGSNQPQHF. In nucleotides, the CDR3 is TGTGCCAGCAGTCCCCTAGGGGGCTCCAATCAGCCCCAGCATTTT.